These 2 T cell receptor beta chains share one sample of origin, sequenced in a study of blood T cell repertoires in COVID-19 (TCRdb year 2020). The library was obtained by the immunoSEQ multiplex PCR assay. TCRdb limited this immuneACCESS table to in-frame rearrangements with V and J called. A share of clones is missing; checked studies link under half to unresolved V genes, and the rest is unexplained. Counted in this sample were about 11,000 clones; roughly 86% of them appeared once. Roughly 30% of the sample is in the top ten clones. Sequences were obtained from peripheral blood. These receptors were taken from a middle-aged man with active COVID-19.

This chain joins TRBV28 and TRBJ2-4; TRBD2 is a possible D gene (5 bases). Germline assignment: CDR1 MDHEN and CDR2 SYDVKM. Trimming stripped 10 bases from V and 6 bases from J, with 22 bases between. This CDR3 has 15 residues. DNA of the CDR3: TGTGCCACCAAAGGTTGGACGGACTCAGGAAACATTCAGTACTTC. Amino acid sequence: CATKGWTDSGNIQYF.

This chain joins TRBV12-3 or TRBV12-4 and TRBJ1-6; a possible D gene is TRBD1 (5 bases). Between the trimmed V and J ends, which lost 6 bases and 10 bases, there was a span of 10 bases. The CDR3 contains 12 residues. The CDR3 protein is CASSHGGSPLHF. The CDR3 coding sequence is TGTGCCAGCAGCCACGGGGGGTCACCCCTCCACTTT.